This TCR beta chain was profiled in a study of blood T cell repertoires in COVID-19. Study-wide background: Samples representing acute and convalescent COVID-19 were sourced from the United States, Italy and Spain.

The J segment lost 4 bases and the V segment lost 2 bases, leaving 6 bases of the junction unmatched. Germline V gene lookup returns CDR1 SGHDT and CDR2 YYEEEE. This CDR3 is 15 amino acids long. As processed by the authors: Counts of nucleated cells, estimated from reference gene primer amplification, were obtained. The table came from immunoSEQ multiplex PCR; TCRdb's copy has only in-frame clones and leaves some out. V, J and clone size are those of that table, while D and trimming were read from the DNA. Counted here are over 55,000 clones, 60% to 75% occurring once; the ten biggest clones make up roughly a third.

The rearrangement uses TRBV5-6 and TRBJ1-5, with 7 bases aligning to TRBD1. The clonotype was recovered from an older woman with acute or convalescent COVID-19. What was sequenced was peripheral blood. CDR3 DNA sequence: TGTGCCAGCAGCTTTAGGGGGCAGAGTAATCAGCCCCAGCATTTT. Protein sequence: CASSFRGQSNQPQHF.